Shown below are 10 T cell receptor beta chains from a single sample sequenced in a study of beta chain features in type 1 diabetes (dated 2018 in TCRdb). Library prep was done by the immunoSEQ multiplex PCR assay. The High Capacity cDNA Reverse Transcription Kit was used to reverse transcribe all of the isolated RNA, meaning that expressed TCRB transcripts were what got sequenced. Here the immuneACCESS table is served through TCRdb, limited to in-frame sequences with V and J called. Missing clones are a known gap in these copies; in checked studies unresolved V genes cover under half, and the rest lacks a known reason. This sample has roughly 250,000 clones in its table, and roughly 20% of those were observed once. Around 0.029% of the sample is taken by the ten largest. Overall study outcomes, separate from this receptor: A moderate but significant shortening of TCRB CDR3 length was observed in type 1 diabetes patients in all four CD4+ subsets.

These receptors have no known antigen. Source material: naive CD4+ T cells from blood. The cell subset or site label on this specimen signifies: true naive CD4+ T cells. These receptor sequences come from a middle-aged woman with type 1 diabetes.

V gene TRBV7-3 combines with J gene TRBJ2-3; TRBD1 might be the D (5 bases). Germline V gene data show CDR1 as SGHTA and CDR2 as FQGTGA. The ends were cut back, 5 bases at V and 6 bases at J, with 15 bases in the middle. CDR3 length equals 14 residues. In nucleotides, the CDR3 is TGTGCCAGCAGCGAGTACAGGACCGGGGATACGCAGTATTTT. Translation: CASSEYRTGDTQYF. The full variable domain, with the rest looked up from reference TRBV7-3 and TRBJ2-3, is GAGVSQTPSNKVTEKGKYVELRCDPISGHTALYWYRQSLGQGPEFLIYFQGTGAADDSGLPNDRFFAVRPEGSVSTLKIQRTERGDSAVYLCASSEYRTGDTQYFGPGTRLTVL.

This clone was counted a few times. J is TRBJ1-5 and V is TRBV29-1; TRBD1 aligns across 10 bases. CDR1 and CDR2 from the germline V gene are SQVTM and ANQGSEA. V shed 7 bases, J shed 8 bases, and the junction held 14 bases outside the gene matches. The CDR3 covers 15 residues. CDR3 residues: CSASRGQGPGEPQHF. CDR3 coding DNA: TGCAGCGCGTCTCGGGGACAGGGGCCGGGTGAGCCCCAGCATTTT.

This clone has more than one count but fewer than ten. The chain recombines TRBV29-1 with TRBJ2-5; TRBD2 matches at 7 bases. CDR3 length: 12 residues. Per germline, CDR1 SQVTM and CDR2 ANQGSEA. The V gene end was trimmed by 4 bases and the J gene end by 3 bases; junction bases not matched to a gene: 2. The CDR3 protein is CSVVGGEETQYF. CDR3 in DNA: TGCAGCGTTGTTGGGGGGGAAGAGACCCAGTACTTC.

This clone was seen a few times. The rearrangement joins TRBV9 to TRBJ2-1, with 7 bases identical to TRBD1. The V gene's germline CDR1 is SGDLS and CDR2 YYNGEE. V was pared by 2 bases and J by 4 bases, with 12 bases of the junction left unmatched. This CDR3 region has 17 residues. CDR3 nucleotide sequence: TGTGCCAGCAGCGTCAGGGGGACCACGACAGGTTACAATGAGCAGTTCTTC. Its protein product is CASSVRGTTTGYNEQFF.

CDR3 DNA sequence: TGCGCCAGCAGCCCCGGACAGGGGGCTCTAAATGAGCAGTTCTTC. It translates to CASSPGQGALNEQFF. This chain links TRBV4-1 with TRBJ2-1, with 11 positions matching TRBD1. The CDR3 covers 15 residues. Germline CDR1 MGHRA, CDR2 YSYEKL. J gave up 7 bases and V 4 bases, and 6 bases lay outside the gene matches.

The chain is built from TRBV5-1 and TRBJ1-5; no reliable D call. CDR1 is SGHRS and CDR2 is YFSETQ in the germline V gene. The CDR3 spans 14 residues. V was shortened by 0 bases and J by 5 bases, with 9 bases between the two germline ends. CDR3 amino acids: CASSLVPDYQPQHF. In nucleotides, the CDR3 is TGCGCCAGCAGCTTGGTACCAGACTATCAGCCCCAGCATTTT.

This clone has only one observation. V usage is TRBV6-6 and J usage is TRBJ1-1; D unclear. The CDR3 totals 14 residues. The germline V and J ends were trimmed by 5 bases and 3 bases, with 13 bases remaining between them. Per germline, CDR1 MNHNY and CDR2 SVGAGI (reference sequence). CDR3 DNA sequence: TGTGCCAGCAGTGGTCGGATGAGGTACACTGAAGCTTTCTTT. Translation gives CASSGRMRYTEAFF.

This chain links TRBV9 with TRBJ2-5; D is perhaps TRBD1 (5 bases). The CDR3 loop spans 14 amino acids. V lost 4 bases and J 4 bases, leaving 14 bases between the germline ends. From germline, CDR1 is SGDLS and CDR2 YYNGEE. In DNA, the CDR3 is TGTGCCAGCAGCCCCCGCGCAGGGCGAGAGACCCAGTACTTC. It specifies CASSPRAGRETQYF.

The chain carries TRBV9 and TRBJ2-2; weak D call: TRBD1 (5 bases). There are 15 residues in the CDR3. Germline V lookup: CDR1 SGDLS, CDR2 YYNGEE. V lost 0 bases, J lost 5 bases, and 11 bases lay in between. In nucleotides, the CDR3 is TGTGCCAGCAGCGTAGGTCAGGGCCGGACCGGGGAGCTGTTTTTT. It is translated as CASSVGQGRTGELFF.

This clone was counted between two and nine times. The rearrangement links TRBV7-2 to TRBJ2-1; tentative D call: TRBD2 (7 bases). CDR1 and CDR2 from the germline V gene are SGHTA and FQGNSA. This CDR3 has 15 residues. The V end was cut by 6 bases, the J end by 2 bases, with 14 bases between. CDR3 residues: CASRGGGATYNEQFF. DNA of the CDR3: TGTGCCAGCAGGGGTGGGGGGGCGACCTACAATGAGCAGTTCTTC.